This paragraph covers one T cell receptor beta chain sequence. A read error may produce the germline difference seen at one junction end. The protocol was immunoSEQ multiplex PCR, while the TCRdb copy is restricted to in-frame clones and leaves out a portion. The repertoire holds some 30,000 clones, with approximately 90% as singletons. The sample comes from a study of blood T cell repertoires in COVID-19. Study details: The origin of the acute and convalescent COVID-19 samples was the United States, Italy and Spain. PBMCs, B-cell-depleted T cells, or T cells were the source of the cDNA or gDNA that made up the material.

CDR3 length: 15 amino acids. Germline V lookup: CDR1 SGHTA, CDR2 FQGNSA. The chain carries TRBV7-2 and TRBJ2-3; 11 nucleotides align to TRBD2. This receptor was obtained from a man aged 45-65 years with active COVID-19. Sequencing was performed on peripheral blood. CDR3 protein: CASSVAGGPGDTQYF. Here the CDR3 DNA reads TGTGCCAGCAGCGTAGCGGGGGGGCCAGGGGATACGCAGTATTTT. Variable domain in full (rest from reference TRBV7-2 and TRBJ2-3): GAGVSQSPSNKVTEKGKDVELRCDPISGHTALYWYRQSLGQGLEFLIYFQGNSAPDKSGLPSDRFSAERTGGSVSTLTIQRTQQEDSAVYLCASSVAGGPGDTQYFGPGTRLTVL.